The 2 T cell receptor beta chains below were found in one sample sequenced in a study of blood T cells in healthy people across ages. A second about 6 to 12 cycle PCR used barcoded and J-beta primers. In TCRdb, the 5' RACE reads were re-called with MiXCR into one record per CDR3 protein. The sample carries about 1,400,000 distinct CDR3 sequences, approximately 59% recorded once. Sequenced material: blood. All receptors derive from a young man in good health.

As DNA, the CDR3 is TGTGCCAGCGCGTTCTCGGGGTGGGGAACCTCTGGGGCCAACGTCCTGACTTTC. Protein product: CASAFSGWGTSGANVLTF. V and J are TRBV7-9 and TRBJ2-6, with D maybe TRBD2 (5 bases). With 8 bases removed from V and 0 bases from J, the gap between germline ends came to 20 bases. CDR1 is SEHNR and CDR2 is FQNEAQ in the germline V gene (reference sequence). The CDR3 totals 18 residues. The variable domain in full, with the rest retrieved from reference TRBV7-9 and TRBJ2-6, is DTGVSQNPRHKITKRGQNVTFRCDPISEHNRLYWYRQTLGQGPEFLTYFQNEAQLEKSRLLSDRFSAERPKGSFSTLEIQRTEQGDSAMYLCASAFSGWGTSGANVLTFGAGSRLTVL.

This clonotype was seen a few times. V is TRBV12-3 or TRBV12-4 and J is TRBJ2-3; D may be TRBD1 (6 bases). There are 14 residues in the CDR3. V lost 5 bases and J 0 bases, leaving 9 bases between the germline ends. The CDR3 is CASSNRESTDTQYF. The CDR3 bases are TGTGCCAGCAGTAACAGGGAAAGCACAGATACGCAGTATTTT.